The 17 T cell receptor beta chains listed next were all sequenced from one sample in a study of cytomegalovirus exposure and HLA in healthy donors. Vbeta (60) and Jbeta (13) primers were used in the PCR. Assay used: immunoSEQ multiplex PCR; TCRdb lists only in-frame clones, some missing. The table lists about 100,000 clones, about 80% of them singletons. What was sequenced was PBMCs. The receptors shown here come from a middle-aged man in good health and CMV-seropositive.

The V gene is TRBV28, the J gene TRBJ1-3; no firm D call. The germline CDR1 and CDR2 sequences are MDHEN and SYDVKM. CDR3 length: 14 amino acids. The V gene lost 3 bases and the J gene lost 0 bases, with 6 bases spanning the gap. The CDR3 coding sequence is TGTGCCAGCAGTTTGCAGGACTCTGGAAACACCATATATTTT. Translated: CASSLQDSGNTIYF.

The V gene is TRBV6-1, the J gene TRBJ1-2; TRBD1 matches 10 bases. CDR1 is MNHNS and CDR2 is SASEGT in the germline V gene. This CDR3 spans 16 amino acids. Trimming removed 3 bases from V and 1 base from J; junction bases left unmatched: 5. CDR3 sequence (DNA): TGTGCCAGCAGTGACGGGACAGGGGTTCTTAACTATGGCTACACCTTC. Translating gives CASSDGTGVLNYGYTF.

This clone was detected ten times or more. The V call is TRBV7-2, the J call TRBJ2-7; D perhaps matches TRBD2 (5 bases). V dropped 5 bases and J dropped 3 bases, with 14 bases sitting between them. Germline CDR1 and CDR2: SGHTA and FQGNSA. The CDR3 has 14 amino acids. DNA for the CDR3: TGTGCCAGCAGCACCCGGACTTTCGACTACGAGCAGTACTTC. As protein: CASSTRTFDYEQYF.

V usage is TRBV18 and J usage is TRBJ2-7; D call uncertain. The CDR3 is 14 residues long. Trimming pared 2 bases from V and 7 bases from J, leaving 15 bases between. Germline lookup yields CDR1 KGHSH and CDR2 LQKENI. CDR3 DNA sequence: TGTGCCAGCTCACCAGTTTCCCGTCCGGAGGAGCAGTACTTC. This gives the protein CASSPVSRPEEQYF.

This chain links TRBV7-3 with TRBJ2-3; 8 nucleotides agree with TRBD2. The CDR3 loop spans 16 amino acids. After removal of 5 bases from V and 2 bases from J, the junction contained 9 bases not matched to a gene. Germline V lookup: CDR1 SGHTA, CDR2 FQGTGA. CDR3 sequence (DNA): TGTGCCAGCAGCCCCGGTCCGGGGGGGGACACAGATACGCAGTATTTT. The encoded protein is CASSPGPGGDTDTQYF.

CDR3 sequence: CASSPNRTGFKLFF. The CDR3 nucleotides read TGTGCCAGCAGCCCCAACAGGACAGGGTTTAAACTGTTTTTT. The chain recombines TRBV5-4 with TRBJ1-4; TRBD1 agrees at 8 bases. Unmatched junction bases numbered 10, after V lost 4 bases and J lost 11 bases. CDR1 is SGHNT and CDR2 is YYREEE in the germline V gene (reference sequence). This CDR3 is 14 amino acids long.

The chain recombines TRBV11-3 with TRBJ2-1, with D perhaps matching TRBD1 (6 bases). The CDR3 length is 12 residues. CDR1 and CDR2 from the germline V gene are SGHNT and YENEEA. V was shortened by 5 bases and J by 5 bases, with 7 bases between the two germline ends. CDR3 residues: CASSEGDNEQFF. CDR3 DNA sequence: TGTGCCAGCAGCGAGGGGGACAATGAGCAGTTCTTC.

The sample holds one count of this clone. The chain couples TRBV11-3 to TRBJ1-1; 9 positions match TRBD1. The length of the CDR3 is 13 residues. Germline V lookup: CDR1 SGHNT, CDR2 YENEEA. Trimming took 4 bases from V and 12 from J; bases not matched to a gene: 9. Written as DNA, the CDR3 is TGTGCCAGCAGCTCCGGCGGGGACAGGGCGACTTTCTTT. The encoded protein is CASSSGGDRATFF.

CDR3 sequence (DNA): TGTGCCAGCAGCTTAGGGTCTAGTGCGGCAGATACGCAGTATTTT. Translated, it gives CASSLGSSAADTQYF. The V gene is TRBV11-3, the J gene TRBJ2-3; D not resolved. CDR1 SGHNT and CDR2 YENEEA come from the germline V gene. The germline V and J ends were trimmed by 1 base and 4 bases, with 12 bases remaining between them. The CDR3 contains 15 residues.

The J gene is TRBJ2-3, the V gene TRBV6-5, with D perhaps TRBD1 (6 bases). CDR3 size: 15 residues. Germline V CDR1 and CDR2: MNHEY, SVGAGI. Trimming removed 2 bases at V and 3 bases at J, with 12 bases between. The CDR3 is CASSYLGQTTDTQYF. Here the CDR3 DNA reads TGTGCCAGCAGTTACCTAGGACAGACTACAGATACGCAGTATTTT.

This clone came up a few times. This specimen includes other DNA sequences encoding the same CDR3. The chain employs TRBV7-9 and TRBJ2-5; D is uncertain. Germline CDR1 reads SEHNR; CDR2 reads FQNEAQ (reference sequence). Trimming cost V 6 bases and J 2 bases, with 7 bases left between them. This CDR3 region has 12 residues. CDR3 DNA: TGTGCCAGCAGTCTCAGACAAGAGACCCAGTACTTC. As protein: CASSLRQETQYF.

CDR3 amino acids: CSVQISGQGANTGELFF. The CDR3 DNA is TGCAGCGTCCAGATCTCGGGACAGGGGGCCAACACCGGGGAGCTGTTTTTT. V gene TRBV29-1 combines with J gene TRBJ2-2; the match to TRBD1 covers 12 bases. V lost 6 bases and J lost 2; bases outside the gene matches: 10. The CDR3 consists of 17 residues. The germline V gene has CDR1 SQVTM and CDR2 ANQGSEA.

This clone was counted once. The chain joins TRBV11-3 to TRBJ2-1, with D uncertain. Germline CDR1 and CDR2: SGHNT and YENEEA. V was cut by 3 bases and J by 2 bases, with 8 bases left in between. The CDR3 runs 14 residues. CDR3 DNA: TGTGCCAGCAGCTTTTCGGCGGCCTACAATGAGCAGTTCTTC. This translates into CASSFSAAYNEQFF. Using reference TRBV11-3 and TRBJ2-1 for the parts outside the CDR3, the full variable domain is EAGVVQSPRYKIIEKKQPVAFWCNPISGHNTLYWYLQNLGQGPELLIRYENEEAVDDSQLPKDRFSAERLKGVDSTLKIQPAELGDSAVYLCASSFSAAYNEQFFGPGTRLTVL.

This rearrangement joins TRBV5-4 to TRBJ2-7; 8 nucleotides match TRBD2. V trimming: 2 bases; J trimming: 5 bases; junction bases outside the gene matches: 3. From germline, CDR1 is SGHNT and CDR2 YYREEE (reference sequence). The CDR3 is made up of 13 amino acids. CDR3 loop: CASSFFGRDEQYF. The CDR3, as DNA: TGTGCCAGCAGCTTTTTCGGGAGGGACGAGCAGTACTTC.

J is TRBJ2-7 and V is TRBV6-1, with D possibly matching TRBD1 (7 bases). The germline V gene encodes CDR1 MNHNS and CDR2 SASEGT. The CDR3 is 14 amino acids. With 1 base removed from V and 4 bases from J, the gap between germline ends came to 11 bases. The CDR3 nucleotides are TGTGCCAGCAGTGAAGGCGGGACAGTGTACGAGCAGTACTTC. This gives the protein CASSEGGTVYEQYF.

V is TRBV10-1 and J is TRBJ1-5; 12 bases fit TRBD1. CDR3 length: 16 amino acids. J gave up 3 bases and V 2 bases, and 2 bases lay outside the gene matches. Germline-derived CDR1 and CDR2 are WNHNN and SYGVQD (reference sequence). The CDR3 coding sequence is TGCGCCAGCAGTGAGCTGGGACAGGGGGCCAATCAGCCCCAGCATTTT. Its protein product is CASSELGQGANQPQHF.

In DNA form, the CDR3 reads TGCGCCAGCAGCCAATCCAACGGACAGGAGGAAGCTTTCTTT. Its translation: CASSQSNGQEEAFF. This sequence joins TRBV4-3 and TRBJ1-1; 7 bases agree with TRBD1. The germline V gene encodes CDR1 LGHNA and CDR2 YSLEER. The CDR3 extends over 14 amino acids. The junction had 8 bases not matched to a gene; V was cut back by 2 bases and J by 8 bases.